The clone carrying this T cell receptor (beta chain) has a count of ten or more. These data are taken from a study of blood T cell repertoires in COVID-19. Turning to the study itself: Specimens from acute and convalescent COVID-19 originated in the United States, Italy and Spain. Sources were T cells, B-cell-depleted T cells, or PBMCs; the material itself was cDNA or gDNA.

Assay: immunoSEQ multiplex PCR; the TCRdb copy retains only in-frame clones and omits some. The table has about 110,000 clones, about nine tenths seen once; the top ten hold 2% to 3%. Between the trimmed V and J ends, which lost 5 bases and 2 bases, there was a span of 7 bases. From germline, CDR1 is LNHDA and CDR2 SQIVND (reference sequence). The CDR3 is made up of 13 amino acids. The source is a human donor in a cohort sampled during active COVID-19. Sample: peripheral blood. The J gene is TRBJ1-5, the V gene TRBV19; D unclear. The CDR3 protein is CASSVIGNQPQHF. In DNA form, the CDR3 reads TGTGCCAGTAGTGTAATTGGCAATCAGCCCCAGCATTTT.